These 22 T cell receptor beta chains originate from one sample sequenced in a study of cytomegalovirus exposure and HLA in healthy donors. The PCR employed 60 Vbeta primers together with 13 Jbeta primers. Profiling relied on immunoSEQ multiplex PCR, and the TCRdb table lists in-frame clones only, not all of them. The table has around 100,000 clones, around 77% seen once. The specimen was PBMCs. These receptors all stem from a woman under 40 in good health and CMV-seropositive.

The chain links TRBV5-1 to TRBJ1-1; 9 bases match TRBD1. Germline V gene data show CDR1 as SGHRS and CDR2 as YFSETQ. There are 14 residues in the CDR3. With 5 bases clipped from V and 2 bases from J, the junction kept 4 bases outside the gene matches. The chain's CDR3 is CASRRTGDNTEAFF. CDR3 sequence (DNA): TGCGCCAGCAGAAGGACAGGGGATAACACTGAAGCTTTCTTT.

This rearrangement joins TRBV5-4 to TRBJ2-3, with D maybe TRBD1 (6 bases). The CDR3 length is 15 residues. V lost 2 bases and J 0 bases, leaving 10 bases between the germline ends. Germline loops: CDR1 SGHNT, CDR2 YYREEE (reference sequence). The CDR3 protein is CASSFQGKSTDTQYF. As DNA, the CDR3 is TGTGCCAGCAGCTTTCAGGGGAAGAGCACAGATACGCAGTATTTT.

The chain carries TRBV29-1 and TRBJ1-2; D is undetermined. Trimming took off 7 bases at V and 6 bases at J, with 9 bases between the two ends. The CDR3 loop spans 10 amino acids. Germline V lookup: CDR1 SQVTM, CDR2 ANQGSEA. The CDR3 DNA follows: TGCAGCGCCCTAAAAGATGGCTACACCTTC. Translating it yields CSALKDGYTF.

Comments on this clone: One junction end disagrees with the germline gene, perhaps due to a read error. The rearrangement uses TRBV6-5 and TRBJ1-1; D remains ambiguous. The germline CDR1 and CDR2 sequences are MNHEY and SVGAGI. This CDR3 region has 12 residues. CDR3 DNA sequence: TGTGCCAGCAGTTACTCGACGGGGTCAGCCGACTTT. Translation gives CASSYSTGSADF.

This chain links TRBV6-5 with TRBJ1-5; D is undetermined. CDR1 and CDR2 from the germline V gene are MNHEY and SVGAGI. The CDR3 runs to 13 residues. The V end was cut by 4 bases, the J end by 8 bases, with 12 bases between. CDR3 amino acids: CASSSGALEPQHF. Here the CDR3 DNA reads TGTGCCAGCAGTTCAGGTGCCCTCGAGCCCCAGCATTTT.

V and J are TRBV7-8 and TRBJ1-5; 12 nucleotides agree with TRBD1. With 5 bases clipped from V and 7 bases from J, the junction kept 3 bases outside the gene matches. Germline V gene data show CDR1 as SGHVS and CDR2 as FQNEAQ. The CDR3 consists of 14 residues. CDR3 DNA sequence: TGTGCCAGCAGCACCGGGACAGGGGGCCAGCCCCAGCATTTT. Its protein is CASSTGTGGQPQHF.

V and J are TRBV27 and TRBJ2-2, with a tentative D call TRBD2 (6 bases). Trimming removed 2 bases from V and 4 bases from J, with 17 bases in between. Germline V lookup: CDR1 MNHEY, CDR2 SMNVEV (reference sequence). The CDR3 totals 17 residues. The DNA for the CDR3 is TGTGCCAGCAGTTTAGAGTGGGCGGGGCCCCCCACCGGGGAGCTGTTTTTT. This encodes CASSLEWAGPPTGELFF.

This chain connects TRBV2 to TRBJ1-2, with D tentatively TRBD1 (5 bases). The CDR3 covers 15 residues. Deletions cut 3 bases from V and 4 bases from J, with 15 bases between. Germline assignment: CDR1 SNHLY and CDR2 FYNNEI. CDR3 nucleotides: TGTGCCAGCAGTGAGTTCAGGGATGTCGGCTATGGCTACACCTTC. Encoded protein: CASSEFRDVGYGYTF. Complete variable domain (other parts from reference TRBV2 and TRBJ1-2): EPEVTQTPSHQVTQMGQEVILRCVPISNHLYFYWYRQILGQKVEFLVSFYNNEISEKSEIFDDQFSVERPDGSNFTLKIRSTKLEDSAMYFCASSEFRDVGYGYTFGSGTRLTVV.

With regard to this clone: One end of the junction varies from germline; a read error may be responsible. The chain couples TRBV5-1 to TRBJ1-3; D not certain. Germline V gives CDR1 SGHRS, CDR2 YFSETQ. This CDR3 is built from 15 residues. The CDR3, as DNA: TGCGCCAGCAGCTTGGACCCAGGCTCTGGAAACATCATATATTTT. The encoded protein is CASSLDPGSGNIIYF.

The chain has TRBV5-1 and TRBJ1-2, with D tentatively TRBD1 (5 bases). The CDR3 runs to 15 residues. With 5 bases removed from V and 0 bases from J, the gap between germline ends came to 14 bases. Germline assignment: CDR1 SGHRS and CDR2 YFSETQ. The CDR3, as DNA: TGCGCCAGCAGGGTCCAGGACACAGCTAACTATGGCTACACCTTC. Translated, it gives CASRVQDTANYGYTF. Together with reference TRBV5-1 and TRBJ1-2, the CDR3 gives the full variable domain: KAGVTQTPRYLIKTRGQQVTLSCSPISGHRSVSWYQQTPGQGLQFLFEYFSETQRNKGNFPGRFSGRQFSNSRSEMNVSTLELGDSALYLCASRVQDTANYGYTFGSGTRLTVV.

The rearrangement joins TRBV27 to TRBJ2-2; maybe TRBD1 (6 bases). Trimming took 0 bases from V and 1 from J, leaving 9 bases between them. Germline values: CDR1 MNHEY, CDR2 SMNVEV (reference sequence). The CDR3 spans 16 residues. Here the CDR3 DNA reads TGTGCCAGCAGTTTATCACCGGGACAGAACACCGGGGAGCTGTTTTTT. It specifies CASSLSPGQNTGELFF.

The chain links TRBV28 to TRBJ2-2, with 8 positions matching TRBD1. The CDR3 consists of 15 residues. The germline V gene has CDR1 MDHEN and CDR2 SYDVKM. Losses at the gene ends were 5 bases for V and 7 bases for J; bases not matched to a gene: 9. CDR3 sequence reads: CASSRGQGGGGELFF. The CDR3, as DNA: TGTGCCAGCAGTAGAGGACAGGGTGGGGGCGGGGAGCTGTTTTTT.

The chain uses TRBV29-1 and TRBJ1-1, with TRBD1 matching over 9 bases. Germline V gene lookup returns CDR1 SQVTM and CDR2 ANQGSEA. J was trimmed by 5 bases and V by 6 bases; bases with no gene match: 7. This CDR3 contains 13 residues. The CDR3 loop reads CSVWTGATTEAFF. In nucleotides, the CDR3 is TGCAGCGTCTGGACAGGGGCAACAACTGAAGCTTTCTTT. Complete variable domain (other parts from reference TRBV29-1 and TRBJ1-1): SAVISQKPSRDICQRGTSLTIQCQVDSQVTMMFWYRQQPGQSLTLIATANQGSEATYESGFVIDKFPISRPNLTFSTLTVSNMSPEDSSIYLCSVWTGATTEAFFGQGTRLTVV.

The chain's CDR3 is CASSPGTGNNQPQHF. The CDR3 bases are TGTGCCAGCAGCCCCGGGACAGGGAACAATCAGCCCCAGCATTTT. The chain recombines TRBV6-5 with TRBJ1-5, with TRBD1 matching over 9 bases. The CDR3 is 15 amino acids. The germline V gene has CDR1 MNHEY and CDR2 SVGAGI. V trimming: 6 bases; J trimming: 3 bases; junction bases outside the gene matches: 6.

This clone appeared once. The CDR3 loop reads CASSRAGLGNTEAFF. The DNA for the CDR3 is TGTGCCAGCTCACGGGCAGGGCTTGGGAACACTGAAGCTTTCTTT. The chain is built from TRBV18 and TRBJ1-1, with a weak D call TRBD1 (5 bases). The CDR3 extends over 15 amino acids. The V gene's germline CDR1 is KGHSH and CDR2 LQKENI. Trimming took off 4 bases at V and 1 base at J, with 13 bases between the two ends.

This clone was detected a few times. CDR3 coding DNA: TGTGCCAGCTCACGGGACAGGTCCTACGAGCAGTACTTC. Amino acids: CASSRDRSYEQYF. The V call is TRBV18, the J call TRBJ2-7; TRBD1 agrees at 8 bases. Trimming took 4 bases from V and 1 from J; bases not matched to a gene: 0. Germline V gene sequence: CDR1 KGHSH, CDR2 LQKENI. This CDR3 has 13 residues.

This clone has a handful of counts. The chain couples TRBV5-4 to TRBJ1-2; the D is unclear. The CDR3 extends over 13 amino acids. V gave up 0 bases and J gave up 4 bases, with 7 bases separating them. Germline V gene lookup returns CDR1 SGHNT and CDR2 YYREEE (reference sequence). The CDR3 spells CASSLDRSYGYTF. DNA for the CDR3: TGTGCCAGCAGCTTGGACAGATCCTATGGCTACACCTTC.

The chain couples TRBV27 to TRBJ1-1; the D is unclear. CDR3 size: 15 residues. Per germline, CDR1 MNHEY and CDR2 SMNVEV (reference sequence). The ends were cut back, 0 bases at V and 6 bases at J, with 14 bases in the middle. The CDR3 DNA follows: TGTGCCAGCAGTTTATCTTCCCTAGTCGGGTCTGAAGCTTTCTTT. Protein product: CASSLSSLVGSEAFF.

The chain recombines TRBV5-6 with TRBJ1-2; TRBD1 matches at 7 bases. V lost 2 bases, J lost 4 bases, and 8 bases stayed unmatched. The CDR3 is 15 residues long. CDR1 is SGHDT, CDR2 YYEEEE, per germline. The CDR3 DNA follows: TGTGCCAGCAGCTTAGGTGGAGGGGGCGGCTATGGCTACACCTTC. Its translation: CASSLGGGGGYGYTF.

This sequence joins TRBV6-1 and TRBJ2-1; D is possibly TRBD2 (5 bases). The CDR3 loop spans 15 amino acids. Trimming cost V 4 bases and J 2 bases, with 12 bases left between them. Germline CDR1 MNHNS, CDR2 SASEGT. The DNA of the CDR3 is TGTGCCAGCAGTGTGGGGAGAACGACCTACAATGAGCAGTTCTTC. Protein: CASSVGRTTYNEQFF.

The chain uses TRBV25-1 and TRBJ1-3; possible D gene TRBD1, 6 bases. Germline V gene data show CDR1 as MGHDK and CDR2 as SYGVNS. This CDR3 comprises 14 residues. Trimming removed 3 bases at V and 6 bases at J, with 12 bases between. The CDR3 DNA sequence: TGTGCCAGCAGTGATCCCGGGACAATAAACACCATATATTTT. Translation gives CASSDPGTINTIYF.

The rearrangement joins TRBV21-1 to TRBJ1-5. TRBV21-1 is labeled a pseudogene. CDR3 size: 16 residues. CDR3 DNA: TGTGCCAGCAGCAAAGTAGCAGACTCAGTTAATCAGCCCCAGCATTTT. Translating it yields CASSKVADSVNQPQHF.